These T cell receptor beta chains were read from a single sample in a study of human T cells and chemical hapten exposure. TCRdb redid the calling of the reads with MiXCR, one entry per CDR3 protein. Altogether around 120,000 distinct CDR3 sequences are present, more than 8.5% being singletons, with the ten largest covering roughly 1.5%. The sample taken for sequencing was whole blood. These receptors originate from a human donor in good health. Some clones in this sample may be carry-over from other donors' samples. The CDR3 runs from the conserved cysteine through the conserved F or W. Fields, in order: J gene, D gene, V gene, clone size, CDR3 protein, CDR3 DNA. D genes are given only for firm matches. Not all rows give a size; the values are once, few, many and, for expanded clones, a class.

>TRBJ2-7|-|TRBV2|many
CASSEYEQYF
TGTGCCAGCAGTGAGTACGAGCAGTACTTC
>TRBJ1-4|TRBD1|TRBV29-1|-
CSASGTGVEKLFF
TGCAGCGCTTCCGGGACAGGGGTGGAAAAACTGTTTTTT
>TRBJ2-1|-|TRBV6-2/TRBV6-3|-
CASSYSNLEQFF
TGTGCCAGCAGTTACTCGAACCTGGAGCAGTTCTTC
>TRBJ1-1|-|TRBV7-9|few
CASSISQGTNTEAFF
TGTGCCAGCAGCATATCACAGGGAACGAACACTGAAGCTTTCTTT
>TRBJ1-2|-|TRBV6-5|few
CASTTDWATNYGYTF
TGTGCCAGCACGACGGACTGGGCGACTAACTATGGCTACACCTTC
>TRBJ2-7|TRBD2|TRBV9|-
CASSPLAGEATEQYF
TGTGCCAGCAGCCCTCTAGCGGGAGAGGCCACCGAGCAGTACTTC
>TRBJ2-7|-|TRBV11-2|-
CASSSTFDRFTYEQYF
TGTGCCAGCAGCTCGACCTTTGACAGGTTTACCTACGAGCAGTACTTC
>TRBJ1-2|-|TRBV29-1|-
CSVSPGPGSYGYTF
TGCAGCGTTTCACCGGGACCGGGAAGCTATGGCTACACCTTC
>TRBJ1-2|-|TRBV27|many
CASSLSVQRGYGYTF
TGTGCCAGCAGTTTATCAGTTCAGAGGGGCTATGGCTACACCTTC
>TRBJ2-2|TRBD1|TRBV6-5|many
CASSFKGQGSNTGELFF
TGTGCCAGCAGTTTCAAAGGACAGGGATCGAACACCGGGGAGCTGTTTTTT
>TRBJ2-7|-|TRBV7-9|few
CAGALFFALYEQYF
TGTGCCGGAGCACTCTTTTTTGCCTTATACGAGCAGTACTTC
>TRBJ2-2|-|TRBV20-1|few
CSARDYRDGGELFF
TGCAGTGCTAGAGATTACAGGGACGGCGGGGAGCTGTTTTTT
>TRBJ2-3|TRBD2|TRBV5-1|-
CDSSPVPSGRTDTQYF
TGCGACAGCAGCCCAGTCCCTAGCGGTCGCACAGATACGCAGTATTTT
>TRBJ1-4|-|TRBV7-9|many
CASSQGDRMSTNEKLFF
TGTGCCAGCAGCCAAGGAGACAGAATGTCAACTAATGAAAAACTGTTTTTT
>TRBJ2-1|TRBD2|TRBV19|few
CASSKAPSGSNEQFF
TGTGCCAGTAGTAAGGCGCCTAGCGGTTCCAATGAGCAGTTCTTC
>TRBJ1-3|TRBD1|TRBV12-3/TRBV12-4|few
CASLERRTGGIGSDSGNTIYF
TGTGCCAGCCTAGAACGTCGGACAGGGGGCATTGGTTCCGACTCTGGAAACACCATATATTTT
>TRBJ2-3|TRBD1|TRBV7-6|few
CASSLYLPGRTGATDTQYF
TGTGCCAGCAGCTTATATCTCCCAGGAAGGACAGGGGCAACAGATACGCAGTATTTT
>TRBJ1-2|-|TRBV12-3/TRBV12-4|many
CASSFLRGGGYTF
TGTGCCAGCAGTTTTCTCAGGGGTGGTGGCTACACCTTC
>TRBJ2-3|-|TRBV5-1|few
CASSLAGADTQYF
TGCGCCAGCAGCTTGGCAGGCGCAGATACGCAGTATTTT
>TRBJ2-2|TRBD2|TRBV13|few
CASSTRTSGGHGELFF
TGTGCCAGCAGCACGCGGACTAGCGGGGGGCACGGGGAGCTGTTTTTT
>TRBJ2-7|TRBD2|TRBV28|many
CASSFLSGYEQYF
TGTGCCAGCAGTTTCCTTAGCGGGTACGAGCAGTACTTC
>TRBJ2-1|-|TRBV19|-
CASSSPGRYWNEQFF
TGTGCCAGTAGTAGCCCGGGGAGGTATTGGAATGAGCAGTTCTTC
>TRBJ1-5|-|TRBV4-1|few
CASSRRRYSNQPQHF
TGCGCCAGCAGCCGTAGACGGTATAGCAATCAGCCCCAGCATTTT
>TRBJ1-2|-|TRBV29-1|many
CSAVGRPKIGMYGYTF
TGCAGCGCCGTGGGACGGCCGAAGATTGGGATGTATGGCTACACCTTC
>TRBJ2-1|TRBD2|TRBV7-9|few
CASSQGGLAGDNEQFF
TGTGCCAGCAGCCAAGGAGGACTAGCGGGAGACAATGAGCAGTTCTTC
>TRBJ1-4|-|TRBV5-1|many
CASSSGGSRGELFF
TGCGCCAGCAGCTCGGGAGGGAGTAGAGGAGAACTGTTTTTT
>TRBJ2-7|-|TRBV6-1|few
CASPDPNRDEQYF
TGTGCCAGCCCCGACCCGAACAGGGACGAGCAGTACTTC
>TRBJ2-7|TRBD1|TRBV7-9|-
CASSSRMDRGEYEQYF
TGTGCCAGCAGCTCCCGGATGGACAGGGGGGAATACGAGCAGTACTTC
>TRBJ2-7|-|TRBV20-1|many
CSAPYSEAHEQYF
TGCAGTGCTCCCTACTCGGAAGCTCACGAGCAGTACTTC
>TRBJ1-2|-|TRBV12-3/TRBV12-4|-
CASSFRQAGYTF
TGTGCCAGCAGTTTTCGACAGGCTGGCTACACCTTC
>TRBJ2-2|TRBD2|TRBV7-9|-
CASSFSRGGTGELFF
TGTGCCAGCAGCTTTAGCCGCGGGGGGACCGGGGAGCTGTTTTTT
>TRBJ2-2|-|TRBV5-4|-
CASSLYSGINTGELFF
TGTGCCAGCAGCTTGTACTCAGGGATAAACACCGGGGAGCTGTTTTTT
>TRBJ2-5|TRBD2|TRBV19|once
CASSIMVAGARETQYF
TGTGCCAGTAGTATTATGGTAGCGGGGGCCCGAGAGACCCAGTACTTC
>TRBJ2-3|-|TRBV5-1|few
CASSLEARTDTQYF
TGCGCCAGCAGCTTGGAGGCTAGGACAGATACGCAGTATTTT
>TRBJ2-7|-|TRBV5-1|-
CASSLDDGAPYEQYF
TGCGCCAGCAGCTTGGATGACGGGGCCCCTTATGAGCAGTACTTC
>TRBJ1-6|TRBD1|TRBV7-9|-
CASSQGTANSPLHF
TGTGCCAGCAGCCAAGGGACAGCAAATTCACCCCTCCACTTT
>TRBJ2-1|-|TRBV21-1|many
CASSKLPTSGRKVEQFF
TGTGCCAGCAGCAAACTCCCCACTAGCGGGAGGAAAGTTGAGCAGTTCTTC
>TRBJ2-7|-|TRBV19|few
CASSISSATSSYEQYF
TGTGCCAGTAGTATATCTTCTGCGACGAGCTCCTACGAGCAGTACTTC
>TRBJ2-1|TRBD2|TRBV24-1|few
CATSAASGSSYNEQFF
TGTGCCACCAGTGCGGCTAGCGGGAGCTCCTACAATGAGCAGTTCTTC